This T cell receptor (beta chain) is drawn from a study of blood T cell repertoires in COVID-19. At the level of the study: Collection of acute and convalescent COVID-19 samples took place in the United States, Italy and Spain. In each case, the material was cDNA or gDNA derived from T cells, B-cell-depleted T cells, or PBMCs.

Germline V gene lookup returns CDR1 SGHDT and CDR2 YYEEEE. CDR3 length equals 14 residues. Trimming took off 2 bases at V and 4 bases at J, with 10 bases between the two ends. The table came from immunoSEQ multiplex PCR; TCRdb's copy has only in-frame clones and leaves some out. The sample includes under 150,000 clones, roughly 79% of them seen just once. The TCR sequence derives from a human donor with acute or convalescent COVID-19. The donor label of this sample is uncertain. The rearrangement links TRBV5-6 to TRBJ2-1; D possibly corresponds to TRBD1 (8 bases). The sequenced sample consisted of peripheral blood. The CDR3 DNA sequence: TGTGCCAGCAGCTTACAGGGGGGGTACAATGAGCAGTTCTTC. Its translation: CASSLQGGYNEQFF. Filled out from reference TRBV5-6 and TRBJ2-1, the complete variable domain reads DAGVTQSPTHLIKTRGQQVTLRCSPKSGHDTVSWYQQALGQGPQFIFQYYEEEERQRGNFPDRFSGHQFPNYSSELNVNALLLGDSALYLCASSLQGGYNEQFFGPGTRLTVL.